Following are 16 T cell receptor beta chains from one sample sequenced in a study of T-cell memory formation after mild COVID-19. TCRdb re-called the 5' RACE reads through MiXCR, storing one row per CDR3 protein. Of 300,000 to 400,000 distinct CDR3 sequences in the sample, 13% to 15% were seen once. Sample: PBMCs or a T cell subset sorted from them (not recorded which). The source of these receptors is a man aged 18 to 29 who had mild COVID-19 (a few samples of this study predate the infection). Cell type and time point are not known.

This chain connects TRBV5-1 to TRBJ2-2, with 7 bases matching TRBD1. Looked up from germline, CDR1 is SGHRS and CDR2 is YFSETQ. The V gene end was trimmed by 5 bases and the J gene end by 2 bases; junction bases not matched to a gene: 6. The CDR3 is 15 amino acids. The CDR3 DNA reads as TGCGCCAGCAGTGGCAGGGGGACAAACACCGGGGAGCTGTTTTTT. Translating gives CASSGRGTNTGELFF.

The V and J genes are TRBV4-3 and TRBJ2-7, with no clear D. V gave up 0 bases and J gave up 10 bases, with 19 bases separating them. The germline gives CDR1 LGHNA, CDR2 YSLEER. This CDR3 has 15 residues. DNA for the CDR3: TGCGCCAGCAGCCAAGACTACAGCCCCTTCGAGGATCAGTACTTC. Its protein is CASSQDYSPFEDQYF.

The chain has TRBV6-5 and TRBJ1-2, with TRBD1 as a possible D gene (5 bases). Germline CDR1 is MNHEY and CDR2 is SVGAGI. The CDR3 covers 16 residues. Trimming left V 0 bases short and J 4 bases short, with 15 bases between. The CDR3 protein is CASSYSLSGHPYGYTF. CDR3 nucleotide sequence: TGTGCCAGCAGTTACTCCCTTTCCGGACACCCCTATGGCTACACCTTC.

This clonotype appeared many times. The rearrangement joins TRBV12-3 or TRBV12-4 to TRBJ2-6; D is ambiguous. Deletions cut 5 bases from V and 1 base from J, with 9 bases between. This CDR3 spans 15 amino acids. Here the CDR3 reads CASSPTVSGANVLTF. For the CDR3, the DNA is TGTGCCAGCAGTCCTACAGTTTCTGGGGCCAACGTCCTGACTTTC.

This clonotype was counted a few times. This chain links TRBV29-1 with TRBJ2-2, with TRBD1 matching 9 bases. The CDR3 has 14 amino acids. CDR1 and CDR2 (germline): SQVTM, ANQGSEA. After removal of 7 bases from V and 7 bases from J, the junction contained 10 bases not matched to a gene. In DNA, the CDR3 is TGCAGCGGGAGAAGGGACAGGGCGAGCGGGGAGCTGTTTTTT. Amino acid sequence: CSGRRDRASGELFF.

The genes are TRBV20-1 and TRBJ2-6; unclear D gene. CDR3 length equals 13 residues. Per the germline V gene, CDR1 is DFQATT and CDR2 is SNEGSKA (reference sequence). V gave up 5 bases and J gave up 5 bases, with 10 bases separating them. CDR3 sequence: CSAGTLWANVLTF. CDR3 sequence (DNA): TGCAGTGCTGGCACCCTCTGGGCCAACGTCCTGACTTTC.

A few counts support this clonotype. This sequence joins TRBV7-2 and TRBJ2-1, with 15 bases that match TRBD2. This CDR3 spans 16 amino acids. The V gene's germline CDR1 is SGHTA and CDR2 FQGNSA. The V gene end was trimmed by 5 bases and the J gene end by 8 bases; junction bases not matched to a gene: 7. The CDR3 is CASSKTGLAGGHEQFF. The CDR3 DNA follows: TGTGCCAGCAGCAAGACGGGACTAGCGGGGGGTCATGAGCAGTTCTTC.

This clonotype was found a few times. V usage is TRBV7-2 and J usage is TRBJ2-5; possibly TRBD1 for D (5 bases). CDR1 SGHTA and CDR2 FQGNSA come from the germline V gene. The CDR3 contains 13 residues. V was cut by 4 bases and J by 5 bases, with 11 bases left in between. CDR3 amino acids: CASSSGPRETQYF. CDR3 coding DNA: TGTGCCAGCAGCTCAGGGCCCCGGGAGACCCAGTACTTC.

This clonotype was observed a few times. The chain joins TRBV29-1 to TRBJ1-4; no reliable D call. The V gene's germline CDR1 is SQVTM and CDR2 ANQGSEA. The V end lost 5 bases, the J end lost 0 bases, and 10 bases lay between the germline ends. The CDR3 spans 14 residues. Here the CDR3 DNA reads TGCAGCGTTCTCATGATAGCAACTAATGAAAAACTGTTTTTT. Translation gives CSVLMIATNEKLFF.

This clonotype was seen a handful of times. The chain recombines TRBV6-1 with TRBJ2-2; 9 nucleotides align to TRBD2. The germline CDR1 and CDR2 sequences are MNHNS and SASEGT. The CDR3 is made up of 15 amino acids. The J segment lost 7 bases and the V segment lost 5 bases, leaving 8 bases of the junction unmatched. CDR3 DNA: TGTGCCAGCAGTTTCCGCGGGGGGGCTGGCGGGGAGCTGTTTTTT. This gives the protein CASSFRGGAGGELFF.

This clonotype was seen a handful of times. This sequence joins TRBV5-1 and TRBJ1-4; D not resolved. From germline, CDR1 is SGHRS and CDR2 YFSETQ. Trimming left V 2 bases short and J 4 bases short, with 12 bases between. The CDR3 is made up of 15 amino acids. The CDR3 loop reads CASSFSAGGNEKLFF. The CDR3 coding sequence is TGCGCCAGCAGCTTCTCGGCGGGAGGTAATGAAAAACTGTTTTTT.

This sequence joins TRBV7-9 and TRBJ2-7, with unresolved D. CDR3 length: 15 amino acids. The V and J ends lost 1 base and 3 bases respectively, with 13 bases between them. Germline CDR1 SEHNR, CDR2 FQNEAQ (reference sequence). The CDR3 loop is CASSLGGMMDYEQYF. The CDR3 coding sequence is TGTGCCAGCAGCTTAGGTGGGATGATGGACTACGAGCAGTACTTC.

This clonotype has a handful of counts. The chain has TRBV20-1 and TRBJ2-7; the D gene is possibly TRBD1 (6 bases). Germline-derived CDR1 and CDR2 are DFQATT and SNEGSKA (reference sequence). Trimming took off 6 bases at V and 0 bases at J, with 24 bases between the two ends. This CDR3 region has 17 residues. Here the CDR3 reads CSAKQGPSRWSSYEQYF. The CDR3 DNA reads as TGCAGTGCGAAACAGGGACCGTCCCGTTGGAGCTCCTACGAGCAGTACTTC.

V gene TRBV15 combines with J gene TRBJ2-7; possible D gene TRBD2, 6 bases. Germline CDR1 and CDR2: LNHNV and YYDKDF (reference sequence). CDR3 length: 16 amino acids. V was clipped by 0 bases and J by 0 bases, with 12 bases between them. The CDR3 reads CATSRDLGGSSYEQYF. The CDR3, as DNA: TGTGCCACCAGCAGAGATCTTGGAGGGAGCTCCTACGAGCAGTACTTC.

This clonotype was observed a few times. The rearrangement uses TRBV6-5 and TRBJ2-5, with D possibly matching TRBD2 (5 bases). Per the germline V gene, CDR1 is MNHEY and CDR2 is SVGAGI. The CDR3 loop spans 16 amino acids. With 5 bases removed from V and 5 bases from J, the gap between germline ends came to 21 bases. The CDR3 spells CASSNEVAGRGETQYF. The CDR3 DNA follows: TGTGCCAGCAGTAACGAGGTAGCCGGCCGAGGGGAGACCCAGTACTTC.

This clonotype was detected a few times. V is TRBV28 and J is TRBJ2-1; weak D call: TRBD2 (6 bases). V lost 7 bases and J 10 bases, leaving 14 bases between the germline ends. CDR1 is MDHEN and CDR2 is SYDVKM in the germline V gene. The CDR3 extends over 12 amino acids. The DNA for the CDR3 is TGTGCCAGCACCACGGACTACAGAGAGCAGTTCTTC. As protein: CASTTDYREQFF.